Sequencing of this T cell receptor (beta chain) was carried out in a study of cytomegalovirus exposure and HLA in healthy donors. Looking at the study overall: From about 180 million T cells, an earlier analysis saw around 120 million unique TCR beta sequences.

Note on this clone: What it recognizes is unknown.

A multiplex PCR was run with 60 Vbeta primers and 13 Jbeta primers. Produced via immunoSEQ multiplex PCR; TCRdb's table is partial and in-frame only. The sample lists about 60,000 clones; around 70% were seen once. General study points: One variant, a missense change in DCLRE1C, was linked in a later analysis to TCR beta V- and J-gene trimming.

The CDR3 loop spans 15 amino acids. The germline gives CDR1 ENHRY, CDR2 SYGVKD. The trim removed 3 bases at V and 7 bases at J, leaving 7 bases unmatched. This TCR came from a woman aged 55-69 years in good health and CMV-seropositive. The chain uses TRBV10-3 and TRBJ1-2; 11 bases align to TRBD1. The sample taken for sequencing was PBMCs. CDR3 nucleotide sequence: TGTGCCATCAGTGACCCTGGGACAGGGGGAAGTGGCTACACCTTC. Translated: CAISDPGTGGSGYTF.